The subject of this entry is one TCR beta chain. Its antigen remains unidentified. The ends were cut back, 2 bases at V and 4 bases at J, with 11 bases in the middle. The CDR3 is 14 amino acids. Germline values: CDR1 SGDLS, CDR2 YYNGEE. These data are taken from a study of OX40 agonist ivuxolimab in advanced cancers. Study as a whole: Past anti-PD-1, anti-PD-L1 or anti-CTLA-4 therapy was accepted, and 40% had received some. Patients achieving partial responses numbered three: one hepatocellular carcinoma case and two cutaneous melanoma cases. Study-level findings and limits: On average, a greater number of expanded clones characterised CD8+ T cells relative to CD4+.

The data were produced by immunoSEQ multiplex PCR, yet TCRdb's version contains in-frame clones alone and is incomplete. There are about 71,000 clones in the sample; around 94% occur only once, and approximately 14% lies in the top ten. This sequence joins TRBV9 and TRBJ2-3, with D possibly TRBD2 on 6 matching bases. The material was CD4+ or CD8+ T cells sorted from blood, obtained in a trial of the OX40 agonist ivuxolimab. This sequence was found in an adult with an advanced solid tumor such as melanoma, head and neck, liver or kidney cancer. CDR3 DNA: TGTGCCAGCAGCGTGGAGGGTTCAGCAGATACGCAGTATTTT. Residues: CASSVEGSADTQYF.